This TCR beta chain stems from a study of cytomegalovirus exposure and HLA in healthy donors. Overall study results and limits: By HLA locus, TCR association rates varied in a later analysis, with DRB1 showing the most and HLA-C the fewest.

Amplification used 60 Vbeta primers and 13 Jbeta primers. Method: immunoSEQ multiplex PCR; TCRdb's copy keeps in-frame clones and lacks some. Found here are about 150,000 clones, around 68% of them singletons; the top ten hold around 9.3%. The CDR3 runs to 17 residues. J was trimmed by 7 bases and V by 0 bases; bases with no gene match: 7. CDR1 and CDR2 from the germline V gene are MGHRA and YSYEKL. This clone appeared a single time. Its specificity is not known. The clonotype originates from a man aged 30 to 45 in good health and CMV-seropositive. The sample consisted of PBMCs. This chain links TRBV4-1 with TRBJ1-6; 9 nucleotides line up with TRBD1. The CDR3 nucleotides read TGCGCCAGCAGCCAAGAGGCTGGGACAGGGATGAATTCACCCCTCCACTTT. It specifies CASSQEAGTGMNSPLHF.